This record covers a single T cell receptor (beta chain). The data were obtained in a study of blood T cell repertoires in COVID-19. At the level of the study: The United States, Italy and Spain supplied acute and convalescent COVID-19 samples. Sample material is recorded as cDNA or gDNA derived from T cells, B-cell-depleted T cells, or PBMCs.

The V gene lost 2 bases and the J gene lost 1 base, with 6 bases spanning the gap. This CDR3 is 15 amino acids long. The germline gives CDR1 KGHSH, CDR2 LQKENI. The protocol was immunoSEQ multiplex PCR, while the TCRdb copy is restricted to in-frame clones and leaves out a portion. The repertoire holds about 180,000 clones, with roughly four fifths as singletons. This sequence joins TRBV18 and TRBJ1-6, with D tentatively TRBD1 (6 bases). This receptor was identified in a human donor in a cohort sampled during active COVID-19. The sample comprised peripheral blood. The CDR3 sequence: CASSPGQSYNSPLHF. CDR3 coding DNA: TGTGCCAGCTCACCAGGACAGTCCTATAATTCACCCCTCCACTTT. The whole variable domain, remainder taken from reference TRBV18 and TRBJ1-6, is NAGVMQNPRHLVRRRGQEARLRCSPMKGHSHVYWYRQLPEEGLKFMVYLQKENIIDESGMPKERFSAEFPKEGPSILRIQQVVRGDSAAYFCASSPGQSYNSPLHFGNGTRLTVT.